What follows describes a single T cell receptor beta chain. Its antigen is unidentified. The sample is drawn from a study of Ad26.COV2.S vaccination and SARS-CoV-2 variants. Study in general: Donor allocation was to the COV1001 Ad26.COV2.S trial arm.

Here immunoSEQ multiplex PCR was the method, and the copy in TCRdb shows in-frame clones only, minus some. Of about 410,000 clones in the sample, approximately 90% were seen once. The treatment denotes: some 20 received Ad26.COV2.S at low or high dose, single or two shots; roughly five received placebo; per-sample allocation not given. Day 63 after the first vaccine or placebo injection was the time point for sampling. This adult donor, from Boston, was 18-55 years old. Study outcomes and limitations: Marked by substantial breadth, spike-specific CD8+ and CD4+ T cell responses were reportedly seen after vaccination.

Sample: peripheral blood, taken in a trial of Ad26.COV2.S vaccine versus placebo. The receptor was isolated from a person aged 18-65 years who received the Ad26.COV2.S COVID-19 vaccine or a placebo.

In DNA form, the CDR3 reads TGCGCCAGCAGCCATGAGGTAGGCGAAGCTTTCTTT. The encoded protein is CASSHEVGEAFF. This chain connects TRBV4-1 to TRBJ1-1, with D hard to call. V was clipped by 3 bases and J by 8 bases, with 10 bases between them. Germline V gene lookup returns CDR1 MGHRA and CDR2 YSYEKL. This CDR3 is built from 12 residues.